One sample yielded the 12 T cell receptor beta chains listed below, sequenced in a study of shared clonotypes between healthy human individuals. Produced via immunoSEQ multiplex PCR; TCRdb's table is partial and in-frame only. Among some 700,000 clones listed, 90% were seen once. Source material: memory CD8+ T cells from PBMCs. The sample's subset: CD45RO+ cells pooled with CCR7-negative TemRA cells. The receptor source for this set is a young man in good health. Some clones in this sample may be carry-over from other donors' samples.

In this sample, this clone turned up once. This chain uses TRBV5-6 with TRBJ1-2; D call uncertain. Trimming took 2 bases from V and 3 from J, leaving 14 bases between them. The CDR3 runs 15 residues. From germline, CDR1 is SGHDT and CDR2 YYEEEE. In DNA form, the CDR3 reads TGTGCCAGCAGCTTAGGTAGAGTTTCTTACTATGGCTACACCTTC. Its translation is CASSLGRVSYYGYTF.

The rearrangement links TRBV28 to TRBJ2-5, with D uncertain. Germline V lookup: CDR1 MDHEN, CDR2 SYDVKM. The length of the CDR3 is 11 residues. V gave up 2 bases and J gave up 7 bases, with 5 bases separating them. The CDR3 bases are TGTGCCAGCAGTTTAAAGGCGACCCAGTACTTC. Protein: CASSLKATQYF.

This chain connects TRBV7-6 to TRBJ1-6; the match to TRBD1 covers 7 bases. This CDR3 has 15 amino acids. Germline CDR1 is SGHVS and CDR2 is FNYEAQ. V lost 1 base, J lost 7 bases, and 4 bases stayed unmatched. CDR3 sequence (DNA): TGTGCCAGCAGCTTAGAGGGACAGTTGAATTCACCCCTCCACTTT. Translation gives CASSLEGQLNSPLHF.

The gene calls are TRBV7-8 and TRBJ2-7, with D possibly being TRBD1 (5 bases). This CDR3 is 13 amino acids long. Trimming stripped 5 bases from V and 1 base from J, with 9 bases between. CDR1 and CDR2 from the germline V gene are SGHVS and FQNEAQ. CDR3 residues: CASSGRESYEQYF. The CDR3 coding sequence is TGTGCCAGCAGCGGCAGGGAATCCTACGAGCAGTACTTC. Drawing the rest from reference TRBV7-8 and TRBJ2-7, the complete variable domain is GAGVSQSPRYKVAKRGQDVALRCDPISGHVSLFWYQQALGQGPEFLTYFQNEAQLDKSGLPSDRFFAERPEGSVSTLKIQRTQQEDSAVYLCASSGRESYEQYFGPGTRLTVT.

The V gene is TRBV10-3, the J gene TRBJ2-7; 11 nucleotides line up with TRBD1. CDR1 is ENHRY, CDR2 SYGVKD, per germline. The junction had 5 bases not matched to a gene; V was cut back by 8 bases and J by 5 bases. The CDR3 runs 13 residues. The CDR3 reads CAIGDRGVDEQYF. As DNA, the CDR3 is TGTGCCATCGGGGACAGGGGGGTCGACGAGCAGTACTTC.

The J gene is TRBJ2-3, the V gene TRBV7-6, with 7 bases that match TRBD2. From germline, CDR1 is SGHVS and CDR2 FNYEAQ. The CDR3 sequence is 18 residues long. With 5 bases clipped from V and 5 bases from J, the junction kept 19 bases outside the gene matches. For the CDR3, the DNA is TGTGCCAGCAGCAATATCCAGAGAGCGGGGCTTGGTGGAGATACGCAGTATTTT. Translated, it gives CASSNIQRAGLGGDTQYF.

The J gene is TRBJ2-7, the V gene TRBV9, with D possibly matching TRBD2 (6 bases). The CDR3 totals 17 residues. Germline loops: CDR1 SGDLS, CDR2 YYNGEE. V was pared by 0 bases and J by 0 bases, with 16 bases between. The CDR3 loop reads CASSVGDGGGGSYEQYF. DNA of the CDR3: TGTGCCAGCAGCGTAGGGGACGGGGGAGGAGGCTCCTACGAGCAGTACTTC.

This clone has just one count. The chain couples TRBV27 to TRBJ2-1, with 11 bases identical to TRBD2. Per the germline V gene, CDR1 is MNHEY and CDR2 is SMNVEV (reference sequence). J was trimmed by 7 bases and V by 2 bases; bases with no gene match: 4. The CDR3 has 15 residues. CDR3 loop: CASSLSSGRVNEQFF. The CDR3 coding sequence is TGTGCCAGCAGTTTAAGTAGCGGGAGGGTTAATGAGCAGTTCTTC.

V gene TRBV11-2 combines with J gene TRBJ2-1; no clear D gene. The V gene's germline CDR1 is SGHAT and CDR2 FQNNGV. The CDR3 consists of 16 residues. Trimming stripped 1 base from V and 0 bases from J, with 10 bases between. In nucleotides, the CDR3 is TGTGCCAGCAGCTTAGGGATTACTTTCTCCTACAATGAGCAGTTCTTC. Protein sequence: CASSLGITFSYNEQFF.

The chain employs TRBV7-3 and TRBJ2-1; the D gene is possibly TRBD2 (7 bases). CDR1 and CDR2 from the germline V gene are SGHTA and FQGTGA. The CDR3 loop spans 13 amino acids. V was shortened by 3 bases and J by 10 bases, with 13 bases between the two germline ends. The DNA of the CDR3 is TGTGCCAGCAGCTTGTTACCGGGGGGCGAGCAGTTCTTC. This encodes CASSLLPGGEQFF. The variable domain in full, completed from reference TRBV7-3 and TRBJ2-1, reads GAGVSQTPSNKVTEKGKYVELRCDPISGHTALYWYRQSLGQGPEFLIYFQGTGAADDSGLPNDRFFAVRPEGSVSTLKIQRTERGDSAVYLCASSLLPGGEQFFGPGTRLTVL.

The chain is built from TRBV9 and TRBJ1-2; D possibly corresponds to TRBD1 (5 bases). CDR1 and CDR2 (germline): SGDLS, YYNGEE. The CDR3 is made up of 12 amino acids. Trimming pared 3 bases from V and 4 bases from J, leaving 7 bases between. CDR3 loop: CASSGGSYGYTF. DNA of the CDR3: TGTGCCAGCAGCGGGGGCAGCTATGGCTACACCTTC. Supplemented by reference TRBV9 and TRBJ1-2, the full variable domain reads DSGVTQTPKHLITATGQRVTLRCSPRSGDLSVYWYQQSLDQGLQFLIQYYNGEERAKGNILERFSAQQFPDLHSELNLSSLELGDSALYFCASSGGSYGYTFGSGTRLTVV.

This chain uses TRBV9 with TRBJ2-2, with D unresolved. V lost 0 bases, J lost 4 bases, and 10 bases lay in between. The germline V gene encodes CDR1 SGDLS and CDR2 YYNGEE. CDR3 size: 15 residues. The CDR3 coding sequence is TGTGCCAGCAGCGTAGCGGATGGTGGCACCGGGGAGCTGTTTTTT. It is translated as CASSVADGGTGELFF. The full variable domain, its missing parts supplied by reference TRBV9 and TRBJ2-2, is DSGVTQTPKHLITATGQRVTLRCSPRSGDLSVYWYQQSLDQGLQFLIQYYNGEERAKGNILERFSAQQFPDLHSELNLSSLELGDSALYFCASSVADGGTGELFFGEGSRLTVL.